Each of the 20 T cell receptor beta chains below was sequenced from the same sample in a study of technical replicates of blood from a few donors. This table comes from immunoSEQ multiplex PCR, and its TCRdb copy is limited to in-frame clones, with some not included. The sample yields tens of thousands of clones, roughly 90% seen once. The sequenced material came from PBMCs. Receptor source: a human donor in good health. Some clones in this sample may be carry-over from other donors' samples.

The gene calls are TRBV4-1 and TRBJ2-2; TRBD2 matches at 11 bases. The CDR3 contains 17 residues. V shed 1 base, J shed 0 bases, and the junction held 1 base outside the gene matches. Germline loops: CDR1 MGHRA, CDR2 YSYEKL. In DNA form, the CDR3 reads TGCGCCAGCAGCCAAGGGGGACTAGCGGCGAACACCGGGGAGCTGTTTTTT. Translating it yields CASSQGGLAANTGELFF.

The chain is built from TRBV29-1 and TRBJ2-1; 16 bases are a match to TRBD2. V lost 6 bases and J lost 0; bases outside the gene matches: 14. The germline CDR1 and CDR2 sequences are SQVTM and ANQGSEA. The CDR3 totals 20 residues. The CDR3 is CSVAQTPGLAGGSSYNEQFF. Here the CDR3 DNA reads TGCAGCGTAGCCCAGACTCCGGGACTAGCGGGAGGGAGCTCCTACAATGAGCAGTTCTTC.

The gene calls are TRBV5-1 and TRBJ2-3; a possible D gene is TRBD1 (7 bases). Looked up from germline, CDR1 is SGHRS and CDR2 is YFSETQ. V lost 3 bases and J 6 bases, leaving 17 bases between the germline ends. CDR3 length equals 15 residues. The CDR3 DNA follows: TGCGCCAGCAGCTACAGGACAGGAGGAGGGGATACGCAGTATTTT. As protein: CASSYRTGGGDTQYF.

In DNA, the CDR3 is TGTGCCAGCAGCTTAGGCGGCCCGGGGAACACTGAAGCTTTCTTT. Translation gives CASSLGGPGNTEAFF. V and J are TRBV7-2 and TRBJ1-1; D is uncertain. The CDR3 has 15 residues. Trimming shortened V by 1 base and J by 1 base, and 10 bases separated the two germline ends. Germline V gene lookup returns CDR1 SGHTA and CDR2 FQGNSA.

The V call is TRBV5-6, the J call TRBJ1-2; D is unclear. Germline CDR1 is SGHDT and CDR2 is YYEEEE. The length of the CDR3 is 16 residues. V lost 0 bases, J lost 4 bases, and 16 bases lay in between. The CDR3: CASSLAPDWQFYGYTF. For the CDR3, the DNA is TGTGCCAGCAGCTTGGCCCCGGACTGGCAGTTCTATGGCTACACCTTC.

The chain recombines TRBV15 with TRBJ2-7; the D gene is possibly TRBD2 (5 bases). CDR3 length equals 13 residues. Trimming shortened V by 4 bases and J by 2 bases, and 9 bases separated the two germline ends. Germline V CDR1 and CDR2: LNHNV, YYDKDF (reference sequence). The CDR3 reads CATSIANTYEQYF. CDR3 sequence (DNA): TGTGCCACCAGCATAGCGAATACCTACGAGCAGTACTTC.

The chain joins TRBV5-6 to TRBJ2-7, with TRBD1 matching 7 bases. After removal of 3 bases from V and 2 bases from J, the junction contained 8 bases not matched to a gene. CDR1 SGHDT and CDR2 YYEEEE come from the germline V gene. CDR3 length: 15 amino acids. The CDR3 sequence: CASSSMDRSTYEQYF. CDR3 in DNA: TGTGCCAGCAGCTCGATGGACAGGAGTACCTACGAGCAGTACTTC.

DNA for the CDR3: TGTGCCAGCAGCCCGCCCGGGTCCTACGAGCAGTACTTC. Translation gives CASSPPGSYEQYF. The chain recombines TRBV7-2 with TRBJ2-7, with no clear D. Germline CDR1 is SGHTA and CDR2 is FQGNSA. This CDR3 is 13 amino acids long. Trimming took off 5 bases at V and 1 base at J, with 9 bases between the two ends. The whole variable domain, remainder taken from reference TRBV7-2 and TRBJ2-7, is GAGVSQSPSNKVTEKGKDVELRCDPISGHTALYWYRQSLGQGLEFLIYFQGNSAPDKSGLPSDRFSAERTGGSVSTLTIQRTQQEDSAVYLCASSPPGSYEQYFGPGTRLTVT.

The V call is TRBV5-4, the J call TRBJ2-3; possible D gene TRBD1, 6 bases. Germline V CDR1 and CDR2: SGHNT, YYREEE (reference sequence). The CDR3 totals 15 residues. With 8 bases removed from V and 1 base from J, the gap between germline ends came to 17 bases. Here the CDR3 DNA reads TGTGCCAGAGGTCCTGGGGGACACGGCACAGATACGCAGTATTTT. This codes for CARGPGGHGTDTQYF. The full variable domain, rest sourced from reference TRBV5-4 and TRBJ2-3, is ETGVTQSPTHLIKTRGQQVTLRCSSQSGHNTVSWYQQALGQGPQFIFQYYREEENGRGNFPPRFSGLQFPNYSSELNVNALELDDSALYLCARGPGGHGTDTQYFGPGTRLTVL.

This clone was recorded once. V gene TRBV18 combines with J gene TRBJ2-5; 8 positions agree with TRBD2. The junction had 6 bases not matched to a gene; V was cut back by 4 bases and J by 2 bases. Germline V gene sequence: CDR1 KGHSH, CDR2 LQKENI. The CDR3 consists of 15 residues. The CDR3 DNA reads as TGTGCCAGCTCACTCTCGACTAGCGCACAAGAGACCCAGTACTTC. Translation: CASSLSTSAQETQYF.

J is TRBJ2-5 and V is TRBV7-2; 10 bases are shared with TRBD2. CDR1 is SGHTA and CDR2 is FQGNSA in the germline V gene. V shed 2 bases and J 2 bases; nucleotides not matched to a gene: 5. The CDR3 is 16 residues long. This chain's CDR3 is CASSLTTAGGQETQYF. Here the CDR3 DNA reads TGTGCCAGCAGCTTAACAACAGCGGGGGGGCAAGAGACCCAGTACTTC.

V gene TRBV7-2 combines with J gene TRBJ2-3; possibly TRBD2 for D (7 bases). V gave up 2 bases and J gave up 5 bases, with 23 bases separating them. Germline V gene data show CDR1 as SGHTA and CDR2 as FQGNSA. The CDR3 is 18 residues long. Here the CDR3 DNA reads TGTGCCAGCAGCTTAAGGGGAGGGGGGAGGCTCAATGAAGATACGCAGTATTTT. Translation gives CASSLRGGGRLNEDTQYF. Combining the CDR3 with reference TRBV7-2 and TRBJ2-3 gives the whole variable domain GAGVSQSPSNKVTEKGKDVELRCDPISGHTALYWYRQSLGQGLEFLIYFQGNSAPDKSGLPSDRFSAERTGGSVSTLTIQRTQQEDSAVYLCASSLRGGGRLNEDTQYFGPGTRLTVL.

V usage is TRBV4-1 and J usage is TRBJ1-4, with D possibly being TRBD1 (5 bases). The CDR3 is made up of 16 amino acids. Germline CDR1 and CDR2: MGHRA and YSYEKL. Trimming pared 8 bases from V and 6 bases from J, leaving 22 bases between. The CDR3 spells CASFPGPGLRDEKLFF. In DNA form, the CDR3 reads TGCGCCAGCTTCCCCGGTCCGGGACTGCGAGATGAAAAACTGTTTTTT.

J is TRBJ1-2 and V is TRBV18, with a possible D match to TRBD1 (5 bases). Trimming removed 2 bases at V and 7 bases at J, with 8 bases between. The CDR3 runs 12 residues. Germline values: CDR1 KGHSH, CDR2 LQKENI. CDR3 amino acids: CASSPGGGGYTF. The DNA of the CDR3 is TGTGCCAGCTCACCAGGGGGAGGTGGCTACACCTTC.

This rearrangement joins TRBV28 to TRBJ1-5; D gene unclear. Germline CDR1 is MDHEN and CDR2 is SYDVKM. V was clipped by 3 bases and J by 7 bases, with 13 bases between them. The length of the CDR3 is 14 residues. The CDR3 bases are TGTGCCAGCAGTTTCAACCCACTCGGGCAGCCCCAGCATTTT. This codes for CASSFNPLGQPQHF.

The J gene is TRBJ1-6, the V gene TRBV10-3; a possible D gene is TRBD1 (5 bases). The germline gives CDR1 ENHRY, CDR2 SYGVKD. This CDR3 region has 15 residues. The V gene lost 3 bases and the J gene lost 9 bases, with 15 bases spanning the gap. The chain's CDR3 is CAISDREGVSSPLHF. DNA for the CDR3: TGTGCCATCAGTGACAGGGAAGGAGTATCTTCACCCCTCCACTTT.

The chain employs TRBV7-3 and TRBJ2-1; 15 bases map to TRBD2. CDR1 SGHTA and CDR2 FQGTGA come from the germline V gene. Trimming at V came to 5 bases and at J to 0 bases, leaving 8 bases not matched to a gene. The CDR3 has 19 amino acids. The CDR3 sequence is CASSQGLAGGSSSYNEQFF. CDR3 bases: TGTGCCAGCAGCCAGGGACTAGCGGGAGGCTCGAGCTCCTACAATGAGCAGTTCTTC.

The chain is built from TRBV4-1 and TRBJ2-3, with 8 bases aligning to TRBD2. V lost 3 bases to trimming and J lost 3 bases; unmatched junction nucleotides: 11. The length of the CDR3 is 17 residues. Germline lookup yields CDR1 MGHRA and CDR2 YSYEKL. The CDR3 region is CASSQAGGREYTDTQYF. The CDR3 nucleotides are TGCGCCAGCAGCCAGGCGGGGGGCCGAGAATATACAGATACGCAGTATTTT.

V gene TRBV13 combines with J gene TRBJ2-6; D not certain. V gave up 4 bases and J gave up 0 bases, with 7 bases separating them. The CDR3 consists of 15 residues. Per the germline V gene, CDR1 is PRHDT and CDR2 is FYEKMQ (reference sequence). CDR3 sequence: CASSYSSSGANVLTF. The CDR3 DNA is TGTGCCAGCAGCTACTCCTCCTCTGGGGCCAACGTCCTGACTTTC.

The V and J genes are TRBV4-2 and TRBJ2-7; 8 nucleotides line up with TRBD2. The germline CDR1 and CDR2 sequences are LGHNA and YNFKEQ. This CDR3 is 15 amino acids long. The trim removed 0 bases at V and 6 bases at J, leaving 7 bases unmatched. The CDR3 nucleotides are TGTGCCAGCAGCCAAGAGGAAGCGGGAGTTTTCGAGCAGTACTTC. It is translated as CASSQEEAGVFEQYF.